These T cell receptor beta chains were read from a single sample in a study of blood T cell repertoires in COVID-19. The data were produced by immunoSEQ multiplex PCR, yet TCRdb's version contains in-frame clones alone and is incomplete. The sample contains 350,000 to 400,000 clones, roughly 88% of which appear only once. The source material was PBMCs or T cells enriched from blood (not recorded which). The source of these receptors is a woman between 25 and 40 years old with acute COVID-19. The CDR3 runs from the conserved cysteine through the conserved F or W. The D gene is left open where the match is weak. Size values are once, few and many counts, or a class for expanded clones, and some rows have none.

TGTGCCAGCAGCCAACCCAGAAGTACCACTGAAGCTTTCTTT,CASSQPRSTTEAFF,TRBV3-1/TRBV3-2,once,TRBJ1-1,NA
TGTGCCAGCAGCGCGAGGGGAGGCCTTGGGAACGAGCAGTACTTC,CASSARGGLGNEQYF,TRBV7-2,NA,TRBJ2-7,NA
TGTGCCAGCAGCTCGCAGAGCACAGATACGCAGTATTTT,CASSSQSTDTQYF,TRBV7-3,NA,TRBJ2-3,NA
TGTGCCAGCACGTCTAGGCTCGTTATGGAGCAGTACTTC,CASTSRLVMEQYF,TRBV2,NA,TRBJ2-7,NA
TGTGCCAGCATACGGGGCTATGGCTACACCTTC,CASIRGYGYTF,TRBV2,NA,TRBJ1-2,NA
TGTGCCAGCAGCTCTCGGGGGATTAGTTACGAGCAGTACTTC,CASSSRGISYEQYF,TRBV7-2,few,TRBJ2-7,NA
TGTGCCAGCAGCTTAGGGCCCCACTATGGCTACACCTTC,CASSLGPHYGYTF,TRBV7-9,NA,TRBJ1-2,NA
TGCGCCAGCAGAGGAGAGGGTAATGAAAAACTGTTTTTT,CASRGEGNEKLFF,TRBV5-1,NA,TRBJ1-4,NA
TGCAGCGTTGTTGGGGGGACTGACTATGGCTACACCTTC,CSVVGGTDYGYTF,TRBV29-1,NA,TRBJ1-2,NA
TGTGCCAGCAGCCCTGGACTAGCGGGGGGTCGCTCCTACGAGCAGTACTTC,CASSPGLAGGRSYEQYF,TRBV7-2,NA,TRBJ2-7,TRBD2
TGTGCCAGCAGCACTGGAGTGCGGGAGCAGTTCTTC,CASSTGVREQFF,TRBV9,NA,TRBJ2-1,NA
TGTGCCGGGGCGGGGAGGAACACCGGGGAGCTGTTTTTT,CAGAGRNTGELFF,TRBV7-2,NA,TRBJ2-2,NA
TGTGCCAGCTCTCGTGGGCAGTCCTACGAGCAGTACTTC,CASSRGQSYEQYF,TRBV6-5,NA,TRBJ2-7,NA
TGCGCCAGCAGCCAAATCCGCCAGGGGGGAAATGAAAAACTGTTTTTT,CASSQIRQGGNEKLFF,TRBV4-3,NA,TRBJ1-4,TRBD1
TGTGCCAGCAGCTTAGTATCGCAGGGTGCTAATGAAAAACTGTTTTTT,CASSLVSQGANEKLFF,TRBV7-9,NA,TRBJ1-4,NA
TGTGCCAGCACTGAGACAGCAGCTAACTATGGCTACACCTTC,CASTETAANYGYTF,TRBV2,NA,TRBJ1-2,NA
TGTGCCAGCAGCTCTTGGACAGGAGCCTACGAGCAGTACTTC,CASSSWTGAYEQYF,TRBV11-2,NA,TRBJ2-7,TRBD1
TGTGCCAGCAGCTTAGTTCCGGCAGGGGGTTTGAGGACTGAAGCTTTCTTT,CASSLVPAGGLRTEAFF,TRBV7-8,few,TRBJ1-1,TRBD1
TGTGCCAGCAGCTTGTATCGTCAAGCGTCCCGGAATTCACCCCTCCACTTT,CASSLYRQASRNSPLHF,TRBV5-4,NA,TRBJ1-6,NA
TGTGCCAGCAGTACCAGGGGGCTTGGCTATGGCTACACCTTC,CASSTRGLGYGYTF,TRBV27,NA,TRBJ1-2,TRBD1
TGCAGCGTTGAAGGGGGCGACGGAAACACCATATATTTT,CSVEGGDGNTIYF,TRBV29-1,NA,TRBJ1-3,NA
TGTGCCAGCGGACAGGGTACACCCCTCCACTTT,CASGQGTPLHF,TRBV2,NA,TRBJ1-6,TRBD1
TGTGCCAGCAGCCTCGGACAGGGCCGGACTGAAGCTTTCTTT,CASSLGQGRTEAFF,TRBV7-9,NA,TRBJ1-1,TRBD1
TGCGCCAGCAGCCAAGCTCTTAGAGTCGGGAGCTCTGGGGCCAACGTCCTGACTTTC,CASSQALRVGSSGANVLTF,TRBV4-1,few,TRBJ2-6,NA
TGTGCCAGCAGAAGAGGGGGCTTAGGTAATTCACCCCTCCACTTT,CASRRGGLGNSPLHF,TRBV6-5,NA,TRBJ1-6,TRBD1
TGCGCCAGCAGCCAATCTAGACTAGCGGAAGAGACCCAGTACTTC,CASSQSRLAEETQYF,TRBV4-1,NA,TRBJ2-5,TRBD2
TGTGCCAGCAGCCAAGATTTGAGGGGGGGGACTTACGAGCAGTACTTC,CASSQDLRGGTYEQYF,TRBV3-1/TRBV3-2,NA,TRBJ2-7,NA
TGTGCCAGCAGCTTGGGGACTAGCTCCTACAATGAGCAGTTCTTC,CASSLGTSSYNEQFF,TRBV7-3,once,TRBJ2-1,TRBD2
TGCGCCAGCAGTGGAGACAGGGGCGGAAAACTGTTTTTT,CASSGDRGGKLFF,TRBV10-1,NA,TRBJ1-4,TRBD1
TGCGCCAGCAGGTCGGTTGCTAATTCACCCCTCCACTTT,CASRSVANSPLHF,TRBV10-1,NA,TRBJ1-6,NA
TGCGCCAGCAGCCCCGGGACAGTGAACACCGGGGAGCTGTTTTTT,CASSPGTVNTGELFF,TRBV5-1,few,TRBJ2-2,TRBD1
TGTGCCAGCAGCGAAGACAGACCGTGGACTGAAGCTTTCTTT,CASSEDRPWTEAFF,TRBV7-2,NA,TRBJ1-1,NA
TGTGCCAGCAGCACCAGCGGGGGGGGTTACGAGCAGTACTTC,CASSTSGGGYEQYF,TRBV5-6,once,TRBJ2-7,TRBD2
TGTGCCAGTAGTCAGGGACAGGGATCGGTTCGTAATCAGCCCCAGCATTTT,CASSQGQGSVRNQPQHF,TRBV19,NA,TRBJ1-5,TRBD1
TGTGCCAGCAGCTTTCCCGGGGCTTATAGGAGGGATAGCAATCAGCCCCAGCATTTT,CASSFPGAYRRDSNQPQHF,TRBV7-9,NA,TRBJ1-5,NA
TGTGCCAGCAGTTCCGGGACAGGGTTCTACGAGCAGTACTTC,CASSSGTGFYEQYF,TRBV27,NA,TRBJ2-7,TRBD1
TGTGCCAGCAGCTTAAGCACTAGCGGGGTCTCTTACAATGAGCAGTTCTTC,CASSLSTSGVSYNEQFF,TRBV7-3,NA,TRBJ2-1,TRBD2
TGCGCCAGCAGCTTGGAGGGGGATTTGCGCACAGATACGCAGTATTTT,CASSLEGDLRTDTQYF,TRBV5-1,NA,TRBJ2-3,NA
TGTGCCAGCAGTTTCGGGGTAGCCACTGAAGCTTTCTTT,CASSFGVATEAFF,TRBV12-3/TRBV12-4,NA,TRBJ1-1,NA
TGTGCCAGCAGCTTAGCCCGGTACGGGGGGGACAATGAGCAGTTCTTC,CASSLARYGGDNEQFF,TRBV11-2,NA,TRBJ2-1,TRBD2